The following is a T cell receptor beta chain sequence with its context. This clone's antigen is unknown. The record has no base qualities; no much larger clone is one base away. CDR1 and CDR2, looked up from the germline V gene (reference sequence), are LGHDT and YNNKEL. The CDR3 covers 15 residues, taking in both the cysteine and the phenylalanine. Of the read, only the CDR3 DNA is kept; its 45 bases are in frame from base 1. At the junction V is shortened by 4 bases and J by 4 bases; bases outside the gene matches: 6. DNA from CEF-cultured naive and memory CD4+ T cells underwent immunoSEQ TCR-beta sequencing at survey level. Regarding the original processing steps: During preprocessing, nonproductive sequences were removed, as were CDR3s that did not start with C, did not end with F or W, or were shorter than 7 amino acids. The MANAFEST web app identified antigen-specific clonotypes based on expansion compared with the reference and other culture wells. To be counted as positive, a clone had to show significant expansion compared with the reference culture, at an FDR below 0.05, in 2 of 3 replicate wells. Positive clones also required significant expansion versus all other tandem wells and an odds ratio above 5. Cultured and uncultured naive and memory CD4+ repertoires were searched for previously identified spike- and CEF-reactive CDR3s. After three terminal residues were trimmed from each end, CDR3 homology was quantified as pairwise Levenshtein distance using the stringdist R package. TCRdb retrieved this table from immuneACCESS and kept in-frame rearrangements only. Not all clones are present; in checked studies, unresolved V genes account for under half, and no reason is known for the remainder. V, J and clone size derive from that table, while D and trimming were established from the DNA sequence. The sample table holds just over 35,000 clones, of which around 83% were seen once. The ten biggest clones cover 6.6% of the sample.

This sample was included in a study of CD4 T cells in relation to SARS-CoV-2 and coronaviruses (dated by TCRdb to 2020 to 2023). Study-level background: In the ViraFEST assay, PBMCs were cultured with antigen for nine to ten days, after which TCR beta CDR3s were sequenced to identify clonal expansions specific to the antigen. A median age of roughly 35 years, with a range of about 21 to 80 years, was recorded for the full convalescent cohort of about a dozen patients. The roughly twelve convalescent patients included 8 males and 4 females; two subjects were Hispanic. Using patient-derived lymphoblastoid cell lines, the shared crossreactive spike epitopes were mapped to their HLA restriction. At the level of individual TCR clonotypes, the study measured memory CD4+ T cell crossreactivity between SARS-CoV-2 spike protein and common cold coronavirus spike proteins. The Adaptive Biotechnologies TCR-sequencing kit was used to sequence samples from a few pre-COVID donors and the naive versus memory experiments, whereas other data were Illumina-based. Expansion assays from other donors in the study were sequenced with a different, Illumina-based TCR-beta assay. What the work shows at the level of the full study, not this receptor alone: Around two thirds of donors had memory CD4+ clonotypes that crossrecognized SARS-CoV-2 and at least one common cold coronavirus spike. Crossreactivity analysis was centred on spike protein, so crossreactivity against other viral proteins was not assessed. Compared with monoreactive clones, crossreactive clones had significantly weaker SARS-CoV-2-driven expansion, a result consistent with antigenic imprinting. The study was constrained by small numbers of patients and of tested TCRs. No donor contributed both pre-pandemic and post-infection samples, which limited tracing the source of pre-existing responses. Naive versus memory sequencing indicated that memory recall responses, rather than primary responses primed during culture, are detected by the assay.

Naive and memory CD4+ T cells were separated from cryopreserved PBMCs through CD4 enrichment, which was followed by EasySep naive CD4+ T cell enrichment. Sorted naive or memory CD4+ T cells (about 97,000) were grown at a 1:1 ratio with T cell-depleted PBMCs and CEF peptides for 9 to 11 days. In general, triplicate replicate wells were used for every peptide culture condition. Ficoll-Paque PLUS gradient centrifugation was used to isolate PBMCs from either whole blood or leukapheresis product. PBMCs were either cryopreserved at -140°C or used fresh in the expansion assay. The QIAamp Micro DNA Kit was used to extract genomic DNA from the CD4+ T cells.

The sequencing input was naive CD4+ T cells from PBMCs, cultured in vitro. The cell subset or site tag for this specimen amounts to: naive CD4+ T cells isolated by negative enrichment. This TCR came from an adult with COVID-19. This receptor chain uses TRBV3-1 (or the pseudogene TRBV3-2) and TRBJ2-5; 10 central bases correspond to TRBD2. The CDR3 protein is CASSPGLAGVETQYF. The DNA sequence reads TGTGCCAGCAGCCCCGGCCTAGCGGGAGTAGAGACCCAGTACTTC.